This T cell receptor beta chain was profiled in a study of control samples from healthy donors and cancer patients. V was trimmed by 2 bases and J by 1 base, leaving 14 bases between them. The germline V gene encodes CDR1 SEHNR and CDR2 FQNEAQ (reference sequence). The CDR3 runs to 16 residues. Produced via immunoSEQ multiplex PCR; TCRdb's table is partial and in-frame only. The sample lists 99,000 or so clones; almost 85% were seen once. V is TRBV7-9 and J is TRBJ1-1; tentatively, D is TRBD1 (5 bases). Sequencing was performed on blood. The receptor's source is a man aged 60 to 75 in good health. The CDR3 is CASSLFPGHKNTEAFF. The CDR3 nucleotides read TGTGCCAGCAGCTTATTTCCCGGACACAAGAACACTGAAGCTTTCTTT. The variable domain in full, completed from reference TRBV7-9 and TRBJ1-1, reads DTGVSQNPRHKITKRGQNVTFRCDPISEHNRLYWYRQTLGQGPEFLTYFQNEAQLEKSRLLSDRFSAERPKGSFSTLEIQRTEQGDSAMYLCASSLFPGHKNTEAFFGQGTRLTVV.